Listed here are 27 T cell receptor beta chains from one sample, sequenced in a study. Tregs were sorted as CD4+CD25+CD127-/low cells. TCRdb used MiXCR to reprocess the 5' RACE reads, holding one entry per CDR3 protein. This sample has about 43,000 distinct CDR3 sequences, with about a fifth found just once. The sample consisted of Tregs sorted from a lymph node. The receptors come from a female donor with breast cancer.

This clonotype was found a few times. CDR3 region: CASSLGQGVPKTQYF. In DNA, the CDR3 is TGCGCCAGCAGCTTGGGACAGGGGGTCCCCAAAACCCAGTACTTC. V is TRBV5-1 and J is TRBJ2-5, with 9 bases fitting TRBD1. The CDR3 sequence is 15 residues long. Trimming at V came to 0 bases and at J to 8 bases, leaving 8 bases not matched to a gene. Germline loops: CDR1 SGHRS, CDR2 YFSETQ.

This clonotype was counted many times. The rearrangement joins TRBV28 to TRBJ1-2; maybe TRBD1 (6 bases). Looked up from germline, CDR1 is MDHEN and CDR2 is SYDVKM. The V end lost 6 bases, the J end lost 7 bases, and 12 bases lay between the germline ends. This CDR3 comprises 12 residues. The DNA of the CDR3 is TGTGCCAGCAGAACCTACAGGGTTGGCTACACCTTC. Residues: CASRTYRVGYTF.

This chain links TRBV30 with TRBJ2-7; no firm D call. The V gene's germline CDR1 is GTSNPN and CDR2 SVGIG (reference sequence). V dropped 1 base and J dropped 2 bases, with 6 bases sitting between them. The CDR3 sequence is 12 residues long. CDR3 DNA: TGTGCCTGGAGTGGGCAGGCCTACGAGCAGTACTTC. Amino acids: CAWSGQAYEQYF.

This clonotype appeared once. The chain has TRBV5-6 and TRBJ2-1, with TRBD2 identical over 13 bases. V dropped 4 bases and J dropped 6; count of bases not matched to a gene: 10. This CDR3 is built from 17 residues. CDR1 and CDR2 from the germline V gene are SGHDT and YYEEEE. The CDR3 loop reads CASSPGLAGDSGNEQFF. CDR3 nucleotide sequence: TGTGCCAGCAGCCCAGGACTAGCGGGAGATTCAGGCAATGAGCAGTTCTTC.

The DNA of the CDR3 is TGCGCCAGCCGAGAGGGAAAAGATAATTCACCCCTCCACTTT. This sequence encodes CASREGKDNSPLHF. This rearrangement joins TRBV5-1 to TRBJ1-6; D remains ambiguous. V lost 7 bases and J lost 5, with 13 bases in between. Germline V gene sequence: CDR1 SGHRS, CDR2 YFSETQ. This CDR3 comprises 14 residues.

The table lists this clonotype with a few counts. A much larger clone lies a single base off, so this may be a read error. The chain employs TRBV12-3 or TRBV12-4 and TRBJ1-5; D is ambiguous. The CDR3 spans 13 residues. The CDR3 here is CASSFGRNQPRHF. Here the CDR3 DNA reads TGTGCCAGCAGTTTTGGGAGAAATCAGCCCCGGCATTTT.

This clonotype was counted only a few times. The V call is TRBV28, the J call TRBJ1-5; 8 nucleotides align to TRBD1. The trim removed 5 bases at V and 6 bases at J, leaving 6 bases unmatched. Germline CDR1 reads MDHEN; CDR2 reads SYDVKM. The length of the CDR3 is 14 residues. Here the CDR3 reads CASSRQGAGQPQHF. CDR3 nucleotides: TGTGCCAGCAGTCGGCAGGGGGCGGGTCAGCCCCAGCATTTT. The variable domain in full, with the rest retrieved from reference TRBV28 and TRBJ1-5, is DVKVTQSSRYLVKRTGEKVFLECVQDMDHENMFWYRQDPGLGLRLIYFSYDVKMKEKGDIPEGYSVSREKKERFSLILESASTNQTSMYLCASSRQGAGQPQHFGDGTRLSIL.

This clonotype was seen only a few times. V gene TRBV5-1 combines with J gene TRBJ2-1, with TRBD1 as a possible D gene (5 bases). Germline CDR1 and CDR2: SGHRS and YFSETQ. There are 13 residues in the CDR3. V dropped 2 bases and J dropped 9 bases, with 12 bases sitting between them. The chain's CDR3 is CASSLEGVSEQFF. The CDR3 DNA sequence: TGCGCCAGCAGCTTAGAAGGGGTTAGTGAGCAGTTCTTC. The full variable domain, in which reference TRBV5-1 and TRBJ2-1 provide the parts outside the CDR3, is KAGVTQTPRYLIKTRGQQVTLSCSPISGHRSVSWYQQTPGQGLQFLFEYFSETQRNKGNFPGRFSGRQFSNSRSEMNVSTLELGDSALYLCASSLEGVSEQFFGPGTRLTVL.

This rearrangement joins TRBV27 to TRBJ2-7, with a tentative D call TRBD1 (5 bases). V dropped 3 bases and J dropped 0 bases, with 9 bases sitting between them. Germline V CDR1 and CDR2: MNHEY, SMNVEV (reference sequence). There are 14 residues in the CDR3. In DNA, the CDR3 is TGTGCCAGCAGTTTGGGGCGGACCTCCTACGAGCAGTACTTC. Translated: CASSLGRTSYEQYF.

This clonotype was counted ten times or more. V is TRBV7-9 and J is TRBJ2-1; D perhaps matches TRBD1 (5 bases). V was trimmed by 5 bases and J by 8 bases, leaving 19 bases between them. CDR3 size: 15 residues. CDR1 and CDR2 from the germline V gene are SEHNR and FQNEAQ (reference sequence). CDR3 sequence reads: CASSPASQGVDEQFF. The CDR3 DNA reads as TGTGCCAGCAGCCCCGCATCCCAGGGTGTGGATGAGCAGTTCTTC.

The rearrangement links TRBV4-1 to TRBJ2-7; D might be TRBD2 (5 bases). The ends were cut back, 1 base at V and 1 base at J, with 14 bases in the middle. This CDR3 comprises 16 residues. Germline V lookup: CDR1 MGHRA, CDR2 YSYEKL. CDR3 nucleotides: TGCGCCAGCAGCCAAGGCTTTCCGGGGTATTCCTACGAGCAGTACTTC. The encoded protein is CASSQGFPGYSYEQYF.

This clonotype was recorded many times. The chain couples TRBV11-2 to TRBJ2-5; TRBD1 is a possible D gene (6 bases). This CDR3 is built from 14 residues. With 5 bases removed from V and 1 base from J, the gap between germline ends came to 11 bases. Germline lookup yields CDR1 SGHAT and CDR2 FQNNGV. This CDR3 reads CASSRDIFQETQYF. The CDR3 bases are TGTGCCAGCAGCCGGGACATTTTCCAAGAGACCCAGTACTTC. Looking up the rest from reference TRBV11-2 and TRBJ2-5 gives the full variable domain: EAGVAQSPRYKIIEKRQSVAFWCNPISGHATLYWYQQILGQGPKLLIQFQNNGVVDDSQLPKDRFSAERLKGVDSTLKIQPAKLEDSAVYLCASSRDIFQETQYFGPGTRLLVL.

V gene TRBV13 combines with J gene TRBJ1-5; D is ambiguous. Per germline, CDR1 PRHDT and CDR2 FYEKMQ (reference sequence). V lost 1 base, J lost 0 bases, and 7 bases lay in between. The CDR3 runs to 15 residues. CDR3 DNA: TGTGCCAGCAGCTTAGCGGGGTTTAGCAATCAGCCCCAGCATTTT. Translation: CASSLAGFSNQPQHF.

The sample holds many counts of this clonotype. The J gene is TRBJ2-1, the V gene TRBV4-1; possible D gene TRBD2, 5 bases. The CDR3 loop spans 18 amino acids. Trimming removed 2 bases from V and 0 bases from J, with 17 bases in between. CDR1 MGHRA and CDR2 YSYEKL come from the germline V gene. The CDR3 sequence is CASSQRPWTQSSYNEQFF. In DNA form, the CDR3 reads TGCGCCAGCAGCCAACGTCCGTGGACTCAGAGCTCCTACAATGAGCAGTTCTTC.

Many counts were recorded for this clonotype. V gene TRBV28 combines with J gene TRBJ2-1; 7 bases align to TRBD1. CDR3 length: 15 residues. The germline gives CDR1 MDHEN, CDR2 SYDVKM. V gave up 4 bases and J gave up 1 base; unmatched junction bases: 4. The CDR3 DNA reads TGTGCCAGCAGTTCTACAGGGGAATCCTACAATGAGCAGTTCTTC. It translates to CASSSTGESYNEQFF. Full variable domain (missing parts from reference TRBV28 and TRBJ2-1): DVKVTQSSRYLVKRTGEKVFLECVQDMDHENMFWYRQDPGLGLRLIYFSYDVKMKEKGDIPEGYSVSREKKERFSLILESASTNQTSMYLCASSSTGESYNEQFFGPGTRLTVL.

This clonotype was counted many times. The chain is built from TRBV4-1 and TRBJ2-1; possible D gene TRBD2, 5 bases. The CDR3 has 17 amino acids. Germline V gene sequence: CDR1 MGHRA, CDR2 YSYEKL. The V end was cut by 2 bases, the J end by 2 bases, with 16 bases between. In nucleotides, the CDR3 is TGCGCCAGCAGCCAACCTACCGGGGTGGGTCCCTACAATGAGCAGTTCTTC. This encodes CASSQPTGVGPYNEQFF.

This clonotype occurred once. The gene calls are TRBV7-9 and TRBJ1-1; a possible D gene is TRBD1 (5 bases). This CDR3 comprises 15 residues. Trimming took 2 bases from V and 5 from J, leaving 15 bases between them. Germline loops: CDR1 SEHNR, CDR2 FQNEAQ (reference sequence). The CDR3 spells CASSLSKGGGTEAFF. The CDR3 DNA follows: TGTGCCAGCAGCTTATCTAAGGGTGGGGGGACTGAAGCTTTCTTT.

The V call is TRBV9, the J call TRBJ1-2; D unresolved. The CDR3 length is 14 residues. Trimming took off 0 bases at V and 8 bases at J, with 14 bases between the two ends. Looked up from germline, CDR1 is SGDLS and CDR2 is YYNGEE. CDR3 loop: CASSVDLKTSGYTF. As DNA, the CDR3 is TGTGCCAGCAGCGTAGACTTAAAGACTTCGGGCTACACCTTC.

The chain combines TRBV5-6 with TRBJ2-7; weak D call: TRBD2 (5 bases). The CDR3 has 14 amino acids. Trimming shortened V by 1 base and J by 3 bases, and 11 bases separated the two germline ends. Germline loops: CDR1 SGHDT, CDR2 YYEEEE. This CDR3 reads CASSLRTGFYEQYF. Here the CDR3 DNA reads TGTGCCAGCAGCTTGCGGACTGGATTCTACGAGCAGTACTTC.

The chain joins TRBV4-2 to TRBJ2-6, with 9 bases matching TRBD1. CDR1 is LGHNA and CDR2 is YNFKEQ in the germline V gene. Trimming took 3 bases from V and 3 from J; bases not matched to a gene: 6. The CDR3 length is 17 residues. Here the CDR3 reads CASSHDRDRDGANVLTF. The CDR3 coding sequence is TGTGCCAGCAGCCACGATAGGGACAGGGATGGGGCCAACGTCCTGACTTTC.

By sample fraction, this clonotype is medium-sized. The rearrangement links TRBV20-1 to TRBJ2-1; 8 nucleotides agree with TRBD2. Trimming took 5 bases from V and 5 from J; bases not matched to a gene: 17. Germline V gene sequence: CDR1 DFQATT, CDR2 SNEGSKA (reference sequence). This CDR3 has 17 residues. CDR3 sequence: CSAQRLAGTSKNNEQFF. CDR3 sequence (DNA): TGCAGTGCTCAACGGTTGGCCGGGACTAGTAAAAACAATGAGCAGTTCTTC.

This clonotype was counted between two and nine times. V and J are TRBV6-5 and TRBJ2-1; D is possibly TRBD2 (6 bases). Germline CDR1 reads MNHEY; CDR2 reads SVGAGI. The CDR3 sequence is 16 residues long. V lost 6 bases and J lost 6, with 21 bases in between. The CDR3 DNA reads TGTGCCAGCAGCTGGTCGGGATCGGGAGAAACCAATGAGCAGTTCTTC. Amino acids: CASSWSGSGETNEQFF.

This clonotype occurred many times. The V and J genes are TRBV10-3 and TRBJ2-7; D not certain. This CDR3 is built from 11 residues. V lost 6 bases, J lost 5 bases, and 8 bases lay in between. Germline CDR1 reads ENHRY; CDR2 reads SYGVKD. In DNA, the CDR3 is TGTGCCATCAGGTCCAATAACGAGCAGTACTTC. It is translated as CAIRSNNEQYF.

This clonotype was detected many times. The chain links TRBV5-1 to TRBJ1-1, with D perhaps TRBD1 (5 bases). The CDR3 length is 14 residues. Germline CDR1 SGHRS, CDR2 YFSETQ. Between the trimmed V and J ends, which lost 0 bases and 5 bases, there was a span of 11 bases. The chain's CDR3 is CASSLVGVGTEAFF. DNA of the CDR3: TGCGCCAGCAGCTTGGTGGGGGTGGGGACTGAAGCTTTCTTT. The entire variable domain, with the rest obtained from reference TRBV5-1 and TRBJ1-1, is as follows: KAGVTQTPRYLIKTRGQQVTLSCSPISGHRSVSWYQQTPGQGLQFLFEYFSETQRNKGNFPGRFSGRQFSNSRSEMNVSTLELGDSALYLCASSLVGVGTEAFFGQGTRLTVV.

Sample share makes this clonotype medium-sized. The CDR3 reads CATGPSAYTGELFF. In DNA form, the CDR3 reads TGTGCCACCGGTCCTAGCGCCTACACCGGGGAGCTGTTTTTT. This chain uses TRBV10-3 with TRBJ2-2; weak D call: TRBD2 (6 bases). V shed 10 bases and J shed 3 bases, with 15 bases lying between them. The CDR3 length is 14 residues. Germline CDR1 and CDR2: ENHRY and SYGVKD.

This clonotype occurred a few times. This chain uses TRBV27 with TRBJ2-2; D unresolved. The CDR3 totals 14 residues. Germline CDR1 MNHEY, CDR2 SMNVEV (reference sequence). The germline V and J ends were trimmed by 3 bases and 0 bases, with 5 bases remaining between them. The chain's CDR3 is CASSFGPNTGELFF. CDR3 nucleotide sequence: TGTGCCAGCAGTTTTGGGCCGAACACCGGGGAGCTGTTTTTT.

This clonotype has more than one count but fewer than ten. The chain couples TRBV6-6 to TRBJ2-3; TRBD2 agrees at 13 bases. The CDR3 runs 15 residues. Germline V gives CDR1 MNHNY, CDR2 SVGAGI (reference sequence). J gave up 3 bases and V 6 bases, and 3 bases lay outside the gene matches. The DNA for the CDR3 is TGTGCCAGCAGACTAGCGGGAGGGCGGACAGATACGCAGTATTTT. Translation: CASRLAGGRTDTQYF.